This T cell receptor beta chain was sequenced during a study of identical twins. Notes on the study in general: Cord blood's abundant beta clonotypes had fewer insertions, unlike memory repertoires. Weaker excess twin sharing was seen among beta out-of-frame sequences.

To note about this clonotype: Its specificity is unknown.

The CDR3 length is 12 residues. V was trimmed by 7 bases and J by 6 bases, leaving 15 bases between them. Germline V CDR1 and CDR2: SQVTM, ANQGSEA. Template switching created a universal primer site, and the cDNA included unique molecular identifiers. TCRdb itself ran the 5' RACE reads through MiXCR, one entry per CDR3 protein. The sample contains some 660,000 distinct CDR3 sequences, 8.6% of which appear only once. This sample also belongs to another study, concerning yellow fever vaccine responses in identical twins. From that report: Among the twins, the vaccine T cell response reportedly seemed partly convergent and partly personalized.

Sequencing was carried out using PBMCs. This receptor was identified in a woman younger than 35 in good health. The J gene is TRBJ2-5, the V gene TRBV29-1; TRBD2 is a possible D gene (6 bases). CDR3 DNA: TGCAGCGCCCCTTGGGGGGATCAGACCCAGTACTTC. This codes for CSAPWGDQTQYF.